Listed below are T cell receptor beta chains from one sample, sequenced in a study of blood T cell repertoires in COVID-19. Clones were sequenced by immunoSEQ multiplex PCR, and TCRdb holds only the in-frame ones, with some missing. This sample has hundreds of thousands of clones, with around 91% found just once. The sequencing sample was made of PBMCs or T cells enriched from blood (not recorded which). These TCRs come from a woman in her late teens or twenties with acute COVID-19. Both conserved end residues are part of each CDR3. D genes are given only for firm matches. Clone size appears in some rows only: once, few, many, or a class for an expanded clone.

TGTGCCAGCAGTTGGCAGGGGAGCACAGATACGCAGTATTTT,CASSWQGSTDTQYF,NA,NA,TRBJ2-3,TRBV27
TGTGCCAGCAGCTTATTGGGTTCATCGGGGAATTCACCCCTCCACTTT,CASSLLGSSGNSPLHF,NA,NA,TRBJ1-6,TRBV7-9
TGCGCCAGCAGTCAAACTAAAGTTAACTATGGCTACACCTTC,CASSQTKVNYGYTF,NA,NA,TRBJ1-2,TRBV23-1
TGTGCCAGTAGCCTCTCAGGGGGAGGTCGGGAAGCTTTCTTT,CASSLSGGGREAFF,TRBD1,NA,TRBJ1-1,TRBV19
TGTGCCAGCAGGTTGGGAGGAGAGACCCAGTACTTC,CASRLGGETQYF,NA,NA,TRBJ2-5,TRBV11-3
TGTGCCAGCAGTCTTTCGGGGAACACTGAAGCTTTCTTT,CASSLSGNTEAFF,NA,NA,TRBJ1-1,TRBV11-3
TGCAGCGTTGGGGACAGCCCCGATCAGCCCCAGCATTTT,CSVGDSPDQPQHF,TRBD1,NA,TRBJ1-5,TRBV29-1
TGTGCCAGCGGGGGACTAGCGGAGTACAATGAGCAGTTCTTC,CASGGLAEYNEQFF,TRBD2,few,TRBJ2-1,TRBV9
TGTGCCAGCAGTTTCCCCCCAGGAGGCTACACCTTC,CASSFPPGGYTF,NA,NA,TRBJ1-2,TRBV12-3/TRBV12-4
TGTGCCTGGAGTGCTACTAGTCCTACGCAGTATTTT,CAWSATSPTQYF,NA,NA,TRBJ2-3,TRBV30
TGCGCCAGCAGCAGATCAGGGAAGGGGTGGGAGAACACTGAAGCTTTCTTT,CASSRSGKGWENTEAFF,NA,once,TRBJ1-1,TRBV5-1
TGTGCCAGCAGCTCCACAGGGGATGGTGGAAACACCATATATTTT,CASSSTGDGGNTIYF,TRBD1,NA,TRBJ1-3,TRBV7-8
TGCGCCAGCAGCGGGGGACAGGGGGACTTCTCCTACAATGAGCAGTTCTTC,CASSGGQGDFSYNEQFF,TRBD1,once,TRBJ2-1,TRBV5-1
TGTGCCAGCAGCTTAGATCCCTTAAATGAGCAGTTCTTC,CASSLDPLNEQFF,NA,NA,TRBJ2-1,TRBV7-2
TGTGCCATCATGAGGACAGGGACGAACACCGGGGAGCTGTTTTTT,CAIMRTGTNTGELFF,TRBD1,NA,TRBJ2-2,TRBV10-3
TGCGCCAGCAGCTTGGGGGGGACTAAACTGTTTTTT,CASSLGGTKLFF,NA,NA,TRBJ1-4,TRBV5-1
TGCAGCGTTCTTAGCGCGTCAAAAGCCGGTGAGCAGTTCTTC,CSVLSASKAGEQFF,NA,NA,TRBJ2-1,TRBV29-1
TGTGCCAGCAGCCCGATTGAGACAGGGGCTCGGGGGGAGCAGTACTTC,CASSPIETGARGEQYF,TRBD1,NA,TRBJ2-7,TRBV27
TGTGCCAGCAGTTTTCCCGGGTCCCGGGACTTAACCTACGAGCAGTACTTC,CASSFPGSRDLTYEQYF,NA,NA,TRBJ2-7,TRBV28
TGTGCCAGCAGCCAAGTCGCGGGGACTGGAAACACCATATATTTT,CASSQVAGTGNTIYF,NA,NA,TRBJ1-3,TRBV3-1/TRBV3-2
TGCAGCGTTGAAGGTAACAGGGGACAGGGGAACACTGAAGCTTTCTTT,CSVEGNRGQGNTEAFF,TRBD1,once,TRBJ1-1,TRBV29-1
TGTGCCAGCAGTCTAGTAGGCGGAAACTATGGCTACACCTTC,CASSLVGGNYGYTF,NA,NA,TRBJ1-2,TRBV21-1
TGCGCCAGCAGGCCTATGGGGACAGGGACCGGGGAGCTGTTTTTT,CASRPMGTGTGELFF,TRBD1,NA,TRBJ2-2,TRBV5-1
TGCGCCAGCAGCCAAGATTTAGGGACTAGGAAAAACTACGAGCAGTACTTC,CASSQDLGTRKNYEQYF,TRBD2,NA,TRBJ2-7,TRBV4-1
TGTGCCAGCAGGAGGCGGAACACCGGGGAGCTGTTTTTT,CASRRRNTGELFF,NA,NA,TRBJ2-2,TRBV28
TGTGCCAGCAGTTCCCCCTCGGACAGAGCTCAGCCCCAGCATTTT,CASSSPSDRAQPQHF,NA,once,TRBJ1-5,TRBV28
TGCAGCGTCGGACATCTACAAGAGACCCAGTACTTC,CSVGHLQETQYF,NA,NA,TRBJ2-5,TRBV29-1
TGTGCCAGCAGCTTTTATGAGGGTGAGGGACAGCCCCAGCATTTT,CASSFYEGEGQPQHF,NA,NA,TRBJ1-5,TRBV5-6
TGTGCCAGCAGTTTGGGCAGGGACTATGGCTACACCTTC,CASSLGRDYGYTF,NA,once,TRBJ1-2,TRBV28
TGTGCCAGCAGTTTTCCAGGGAACACCGGGGAGCTGTTTTTT,CASSFPGNTGELFF,NA,NA,TRBJ2-2,TRBV27
TGTGCCAGCAGTCCCAGGGGCCTTCAGCCCCAGCATTTT,CASSPRGLQPQHF,NA,NA,TRBJ1-5,TRBV6-5
TGTGCCAGCAGTTACTCCTCCGGGGTAGTCGGAACTGAAGCTTTCTTT,CASSYSSGVVGTEAFF,NA,NA,TRBJ1-1,TRBV6-5
TGTGCCAGCAGCCCGAGTGGGGCGTACGAGCAGTACTTC,CASSPSGAYEQYF,NA,NA,TRBJ2-7,TRBV7-8
TGTGCCAGCAGCCAAGAATCGAGGGTATTCACCTTC,CASSQESRVFTF,NA,NA,TRBJ1-2,TRBV3-1/TRBV3-2
TGTGCTAGCAGCCCCGGACTAGCGGGTAACAATGAGCAGTTCTTC,CASSPGLAGNNEQFF,TRBD2,NA,TRBJ2-1,TRBV7-7
TGCAGCGTTGTAGGGGGCGAGGTCACAGATACGCAGTATTTT,CSVVGGEVTDTQYF,TRBD1,NA,TRBJ2-3,TRBV29-1
TGTGCCAGCACTCCGGGACACCAAGGGAACACTGAAGCTTTCTTT,CASTPGHQGNTEAFF,NA,NA,TRBJ1-1,TRBV19
TGTGCCAGCAGTGGCAGGGACAGGGGGCATGAAAAACTGTTTTTT,CASSGRDRGHEKLFF,TRBD1,NA,TRBJ1-4,TRBV28